These 19 T cell receptor beta chains originate from one sample sequenced in a study of blood T cells in healthy people across ages. A second PCR of 7 to 11 cycles used a sample-barcoded 5' primer and a J-beta primer mix. TCRdb independently ran MiXCR on the 5' RACE reads; one entry per CDR3 protein. The sample consists of 800,000 to 950,000 distinct CDR3 sequences, almost 30% of them appearing once. The same data also went into a second study, on T cells of mothers and their children.

The sample was blood. These receptors all come from a woman between 40 and 50 years old in good health.

This clonotype has just a few counts. The V gene is TRBV20-1, the J gene TRBJ2-2; possibly TRBD2 for D (5 bases). Per germline, CDR1 DFQATT and CDR2 SNEGSKA (reference sequence). The CDR3 has 15 amino acids. Deletions cut 3 bases from V and 4 bases from J, with 15 bases between. CDR3 sequence: CSARALGSSTGELFF. The CDR3 DNA reads as TGCAGTGCTAGGGCACTAGGTTCGAGCACCGGGGAGCTGTTTTTT.

This clonotype has just a few counts. The rearrangement links TRBV5-1 to TRBJ2-7; perhaps TRBD2 as D (7 bases). The germline V gene encodes CDR1 SGHRS and CDR2 YFSETQ. CDR3 length: 15 residues. Trimming removed 1 base at V and 3 bases at J, with 14 bases between. The CDR3 sequence: CASSLRGADNYEQYF. CDR3 in DNA: TGCGCCAGCAGCTTGCGGGGGGCGGACAACTACGAGCAGTACTTC.

The chain links TRBV28 to TRBJ2-4; D is possibly TRBD1 (7 bases). Gene TRBJ2-7 matches the end of the DNA better, so the J call may be wrong. Germline CDR1 reads MDHEN; CDR2 reads SYDVKM. The CDR3 sequence is 18 residues long. CDR3 sequence: CASSSWGARTGLTYEQYF. DNA of the CDR3: TGTGCCAGCAGTTCCTGGGGGGCGCGGACAGGTCTAACCTACGAGCAGTACTTC.

The chain carries TRBV6-1 and TRBJ2-3, with 10 bases fitting TRBD1. Trimming took 4 bases from V and 3 from J; bases not matched to a gene: 7. There are 16 residues in the CDR3. Germline CDR1 MNHNS, CDR2 SASEGT. CDR3 sequence: CASSGTTGGRTDTQYF. The CDR3 bases are TGTGCCAGCAGTGGAACGACAGGGGGCCGGACAGATACGCAGTATTTT.

This rearrangement joins TRBV7-9 to TRBJ2-2; D is unclear. The CDR3 totals 13 residues. The V gene's germline CDR1 is SEHNR and CDR2 FQNEAQ (reference sequence). The ends were cut back, 5 bases at V and 3 bases at J, with 7 bases in the middle. CDR3 bases: TGTGCCAGCAGCCCATCATACACCGGGGAGCTGTTTTTT. This codes for CASSPSYTGELFF.

This chain links TRBV7-2 with TRBJ1-1, with D perhaps TRBD1 (6 bases). The CDR3 sequence is 12 residues long. Trimming stripped 5 bases from V and 5 bases from J, with 9 bases between. Germline V CDR1 and CDR2: SGHTA, FQGNSA. The CDR3 sequence is CASSKGQTEAFF. CDR3 DNA: TGTGCCAGCAGCAAAGGACAGACTGAAGCTTTCTTT. The full variable domain, completed using reference TRBV7-2 and TRBJ1-1, is GAGVSQSPSNKVTEKGKDVELRCDPISGHTALYWYRQSLGQGLEFLIYFQGNSAPDKSGLPSDRFSAERTGGSVSTLTIQRTQQEDSAVYLCASSKGQTEAFFGQGTRLTVV.

This clonotype showed up many times. The chain couples TRBV10-3 to TRBJ2-7; D might be TRBD1 or TRBD2, each matching 6 bases. The germline gives CDR1 ENHRY, CDR2 SYGVKD. CDR3 length: 16 amino acids. Trimming pared 6 bases from V and 2 bases from J, leaving 20 bases between. CDR3 DNA: TGTGCCATCAGGGCAGGGGCGGGAAATGGGGCCTACGAGCAGTACTTC. Translating it yields CAIRAGAGNGAYEQYF.

The rearrangement uses TRBV5-1 and TRBJ2-7; the D gene is possibly TRBD1 (5 bases). Judging by the DNA end, TRBJ2-4 fits better; the J call may be wrong. There are 11 residues in the CDR3. Per the germline V gene, CDR1 is SGHRS and CDR2 is YFSETQ. The CDR3 loop reads CASSSQDIQYF. Written as DNA, the CDR3 is TGCGCCAGCAGCTCACAGGACATTCAGTACTTC.

This clonotype was seen a handful of times. The chain links TRBV15 to TRBJ2-2; no clear D gene. Trimming took off 1 base at V and 2 bases at J, with 5 bases between the two ends. Germline V gives CDR1 LNHNV, CDR2 YYDKDF (reference sequence). The CDR3 consists of 14 residues. The CDR3 is CATSRAGNTGELFF. The CDR3 DNA reads as TGTGCCACCAGCAGAGCAGGAAACACCGGGGAGCTGTTTTTT.

The chain carries TRBV6-5 and TRBJ2-5, with no clear D. The ends were cut back, 2 bases at V and 5 bases at J, with 9 bases in the middle. In germline, CDR1 is MNHEY, CDR2 SVGAGI. The CDR3 consists of 13 residues. In nucleotides, the CDR3 is TGTGCCAGCAGTTACAACCTTGGGGAGACCCAGTACTTC. This codes for CASSYNLGETQYF.

The table lists this clonotype with a few counts. This chain connects TRBV20-1 to TRBJ2-7; either TRBD1 or TRBD2 may supply D (5 bases each). Looked up from germline, CDR1 is DFQATT and CDR2 is SNEGSKA (reference sequence). The ends were cut back, 6 bases at V and 2 bases at J, with 17 bases in the middle. CDR3 length equals 14 residues. The CDR3 coding sequence is TGCAGTGCGGGATCCGGGACGGGACCCTACGAGCAGTACTTC. Its protein is CSAGSGTGPYEQYF.

This clonotype was observed at least ten times. The CDR3 loop reads CSASAETDYEQYF. DNA of the CDR3: TGCAGTGCCTCTGCCGAGACAGACTACGAGCAGTACTTC. This sequence joins TRBV20-1 and TRBJ2-7, with D perhaps TRBD1 (5 bases). Trimming cost V 6 bases and J 3 bases, with 15 bases left between them. CDR3 length equals 13 residues. Germline V gene sequence: CDR1 DFQATT, CDR2 SNEGSKA (reference sequence).

This clonotype turned up a few times. The chain joins TRBV27 to TRBJ1-5; tentatively, D is TRBD1 (6 bases). The length of the CDR3 is 15 residues. Trimming pared 5 bases from V and 3 bases from J, leaving 14 bases between. In germline, CDR1 is MNHEY, CDR2 SMNVEV (reference sequence). CDR3 bases: TGTGCCAGCAGTAATTCGGGGGGCCCCAATCAGCCCCAGCATTTT. Encoded protein: CASSNSGGPNQPQHF.

This clonotype was recorded a few times. The genes are TRBV5-1 and TRBJ2-7; tentative D call: TRBD2 (6 bases). V lost 3 bases and J lost 1, with 11 bases in between. The germline gives CDR1 SGHRS, CDR2 YFSETQ. The CDR3 has 14 amino acids. The CDR3 DNA reads TGCGCCAGCAGCTCGTATCGGGGGTCCTACGAGCAGTACTTC. Protein sequence: CASSSYRGSYEQYF.

The table lists this clonotype with a few counts. This chain connects TRBV24-1 to TRBJ1-1; D gene ambiguous. Per germline, CDR1 KGHDR and CDR2 SFDVKD. CDR3 length: 14 residues. Deletions cut 6 bases from V and 1 base from J, with 11 bases between. The CDR3 region has the DNA TGTGCCACCAGTAGAACCGGGCCGAACACTGAAGCTTTCTTT. It yields the protein CATSRTGPNTEAFF.

The chain employs TRBV20-1 and TRBJ2-1; perhaps TRBD2 as D (6 bases). The end of the DNA aligns better with TRBJ2-7, so the J call may be wrong. Germline loops: CDR1 DFQATT, CDR2 SNEGSKA (reference sequence). The CDR3 is 17 amino acids. In DNA form, the CDR3 reads TGCAGTGCTAGAGGCCGACTGGGGGGATATCCCTACAATGAGCAGTACTTC. Translating it yields CSARGRLGGYPYNEQYF.

A few counts support this clonotype. The chain carries TRBV3-1 and TRBJ2-7, with D unclear. Germline CDR1 and CDR2: LGHDT and YNNKEL (reference sequence). The ends were cut back, 1 base at V and 0 bases at J, with 13 bases in the middle. The CDR3 runs to 16 residues. The chain's CDR3 is CASSQGFYLYSYEQYF. The CDR3, as DNA: TGTGCCAGCAGCCAAGGTTTCTATCTATACTCCTACGAGCAGTACTTC.

This clonotype came up a few times. This chain links TRBV7-9 with TRBJ1-4; D unresolved. The CDR3 spans 14 residues. CDR1 is SEHNR, CDR2 FQNEAQ, per germline (reference sequence). With 6 bases removed from V and 5 bases from J, the gap between germline ends came to 13 bases. The CDR3: CASRKGDFNEKLFF. The CDR3 region has the DNA TGTGCCAGCAGGAAAGGAGATTTCAATGAAAAACTGTTTTTT.

This clonotype appeared many times. This chain uses TRBV6-5 with TRBJ2-7; TRBD1 is a possible D gene (5 bases). Trimming stripped 4 bases from V and 2 bases from J, with 12 bases between. The germline V gene encodes CDR1 MNHEY and CDR2 SVGAGI. The CDR3 consists of 14 residues. DNA of the CDR3: TGTGCCAGCAGTTTGCGATCAGGGACCTACGAGCAGTACTTC. Translated: CASSLRSGTYEQYF.